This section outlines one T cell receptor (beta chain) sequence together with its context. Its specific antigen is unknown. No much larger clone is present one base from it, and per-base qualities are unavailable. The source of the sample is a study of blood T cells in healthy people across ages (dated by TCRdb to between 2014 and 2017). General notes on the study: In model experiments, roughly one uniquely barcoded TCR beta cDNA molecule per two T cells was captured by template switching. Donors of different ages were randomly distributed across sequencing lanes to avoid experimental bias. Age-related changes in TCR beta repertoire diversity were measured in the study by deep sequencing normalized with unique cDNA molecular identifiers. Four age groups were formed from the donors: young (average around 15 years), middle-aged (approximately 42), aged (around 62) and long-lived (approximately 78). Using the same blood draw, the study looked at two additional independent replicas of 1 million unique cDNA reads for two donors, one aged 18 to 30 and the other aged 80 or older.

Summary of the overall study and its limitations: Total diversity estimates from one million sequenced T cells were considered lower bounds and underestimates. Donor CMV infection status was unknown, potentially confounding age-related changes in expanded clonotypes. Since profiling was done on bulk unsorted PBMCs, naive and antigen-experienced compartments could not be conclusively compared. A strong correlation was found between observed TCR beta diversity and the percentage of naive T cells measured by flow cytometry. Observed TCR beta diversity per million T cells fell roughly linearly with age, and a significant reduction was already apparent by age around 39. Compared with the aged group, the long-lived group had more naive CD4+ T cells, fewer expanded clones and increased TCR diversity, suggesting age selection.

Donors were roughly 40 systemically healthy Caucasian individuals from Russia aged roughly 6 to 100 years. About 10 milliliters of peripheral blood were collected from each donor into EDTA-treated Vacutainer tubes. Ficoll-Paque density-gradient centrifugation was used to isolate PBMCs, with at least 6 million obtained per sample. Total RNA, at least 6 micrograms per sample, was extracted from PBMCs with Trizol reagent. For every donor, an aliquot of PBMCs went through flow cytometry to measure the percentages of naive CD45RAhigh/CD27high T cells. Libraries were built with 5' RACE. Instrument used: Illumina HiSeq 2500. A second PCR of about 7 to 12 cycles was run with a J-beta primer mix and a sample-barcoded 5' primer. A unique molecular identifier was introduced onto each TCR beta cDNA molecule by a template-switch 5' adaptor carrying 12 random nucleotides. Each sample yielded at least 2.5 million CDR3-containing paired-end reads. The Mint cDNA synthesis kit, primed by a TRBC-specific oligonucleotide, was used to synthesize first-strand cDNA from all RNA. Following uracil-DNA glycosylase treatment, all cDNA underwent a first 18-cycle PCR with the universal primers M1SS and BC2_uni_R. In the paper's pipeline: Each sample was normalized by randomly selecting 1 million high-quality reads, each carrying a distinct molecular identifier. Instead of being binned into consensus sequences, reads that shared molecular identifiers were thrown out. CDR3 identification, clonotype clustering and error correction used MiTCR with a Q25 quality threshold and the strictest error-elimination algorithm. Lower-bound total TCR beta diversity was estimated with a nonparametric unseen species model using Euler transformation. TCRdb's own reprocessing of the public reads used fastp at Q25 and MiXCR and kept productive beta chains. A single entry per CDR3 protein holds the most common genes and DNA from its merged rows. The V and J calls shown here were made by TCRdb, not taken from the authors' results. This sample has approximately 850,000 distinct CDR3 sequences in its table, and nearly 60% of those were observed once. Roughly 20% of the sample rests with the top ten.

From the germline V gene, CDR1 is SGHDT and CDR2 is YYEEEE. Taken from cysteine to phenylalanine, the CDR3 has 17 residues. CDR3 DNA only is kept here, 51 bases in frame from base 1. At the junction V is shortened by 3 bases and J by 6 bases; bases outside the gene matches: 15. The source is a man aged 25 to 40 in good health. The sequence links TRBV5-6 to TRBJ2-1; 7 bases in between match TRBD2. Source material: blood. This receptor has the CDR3 CASSSLLWAGDFNEQFF. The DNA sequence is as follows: TGTGCCAGCAGCTCCTTGCTTTGGGCGGGGGATTTCAATGAGCAGTTCTTC. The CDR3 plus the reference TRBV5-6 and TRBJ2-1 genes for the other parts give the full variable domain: DAGVTQSPTHLIKTRGQQVTLRCSPKSGHDTVSWYQQALGQGPQFIFQYYEEEERQRGNFPDRFSGHQFPNYSSELNVNALLLGDSALYLCASSSLLWAGDFNEQFFGPGTRLTVL.